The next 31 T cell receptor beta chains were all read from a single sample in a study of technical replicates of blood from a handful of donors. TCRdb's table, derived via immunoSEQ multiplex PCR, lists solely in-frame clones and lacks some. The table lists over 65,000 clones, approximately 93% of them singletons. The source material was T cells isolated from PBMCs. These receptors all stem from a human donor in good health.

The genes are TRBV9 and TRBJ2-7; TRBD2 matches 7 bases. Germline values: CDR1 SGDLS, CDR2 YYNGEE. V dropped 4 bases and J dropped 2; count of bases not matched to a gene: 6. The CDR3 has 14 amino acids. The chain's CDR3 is CASSRGGVTYEQYF. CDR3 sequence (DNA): TGTGCCAGCAGCCGTGGGGGGGTTACCTACGAGCAGTACTTC.

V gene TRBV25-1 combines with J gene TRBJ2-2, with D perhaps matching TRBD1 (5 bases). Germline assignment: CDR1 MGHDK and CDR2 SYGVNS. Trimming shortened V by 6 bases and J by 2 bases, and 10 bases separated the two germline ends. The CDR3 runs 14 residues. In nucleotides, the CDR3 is TGTGCCAGCAGATACACAGGAAACACCGGGGAGCTGTTTTTT. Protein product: CASRYTGNTGELFF.

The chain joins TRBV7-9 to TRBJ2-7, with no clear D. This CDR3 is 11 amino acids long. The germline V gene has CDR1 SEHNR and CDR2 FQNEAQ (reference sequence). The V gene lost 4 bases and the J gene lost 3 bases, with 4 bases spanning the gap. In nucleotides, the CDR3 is TGTGCCAGCAGCTCTAACTACGAGCAGTACTTC. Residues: CASSSNYEQYF.

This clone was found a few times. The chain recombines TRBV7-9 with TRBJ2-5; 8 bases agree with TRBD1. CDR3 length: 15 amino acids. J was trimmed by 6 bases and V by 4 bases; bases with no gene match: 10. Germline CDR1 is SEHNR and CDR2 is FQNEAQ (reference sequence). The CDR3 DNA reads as TGTGCCAGCAGCTCAGACCTGGACAGGGTACAGACCCAGTACTTC. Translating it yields CASSSDLDRVQTQYF.

The CDR3 sequence: CASSLFPGTGDYGYTF. The CDR3 DNA reads as TGTGCCAGCAGCTTATTTCCGGGGACAGGAGACTATGGCTACACCTTC. V gene TRBV7-9 combines with J gene TRBJ1-2; 8 nucleotides match TRBD1. CDR1 is SEHNR, CDR2 FQNEAQ, per germline (reference sequence). Unmatched junction bases numbered 8, after V lost 2 bases and J lost 3 bases. The CDR3 length is 16 residues.

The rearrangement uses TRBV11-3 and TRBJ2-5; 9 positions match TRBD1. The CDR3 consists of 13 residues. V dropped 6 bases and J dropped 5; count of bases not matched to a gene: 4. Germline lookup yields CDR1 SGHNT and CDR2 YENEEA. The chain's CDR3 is CASSPQGAETQYF. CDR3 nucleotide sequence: TGTGCCAGCAGTCCACAGGGGGCCGAGACCCAGTACTTC.

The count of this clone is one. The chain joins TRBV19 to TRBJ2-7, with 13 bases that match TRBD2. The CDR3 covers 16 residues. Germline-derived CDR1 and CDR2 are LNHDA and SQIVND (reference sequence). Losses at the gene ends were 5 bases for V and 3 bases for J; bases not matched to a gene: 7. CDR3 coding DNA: TGTGCCAGTAGTCAACCGGGACTAGCGGGATTCTACGAGCAGTACTTC. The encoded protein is CASSQPGLAGFYEQYF.

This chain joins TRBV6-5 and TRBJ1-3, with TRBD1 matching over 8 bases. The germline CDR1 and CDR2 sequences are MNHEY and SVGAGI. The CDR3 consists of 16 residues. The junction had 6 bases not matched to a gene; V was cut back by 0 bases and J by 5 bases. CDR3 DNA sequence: TGTGCCAGCAGTTACTCGTGGACAGGGCGAAGAAACACCATATATTTT. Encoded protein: CASSYSWTGRRNTIYF.

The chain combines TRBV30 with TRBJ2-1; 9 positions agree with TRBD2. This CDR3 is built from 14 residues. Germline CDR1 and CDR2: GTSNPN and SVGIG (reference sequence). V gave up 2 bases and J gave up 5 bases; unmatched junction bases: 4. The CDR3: CAWSIGGGDNEQFF. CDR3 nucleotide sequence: TGTGCCTGGAGTATTGGCGGGGGGGACAATGAGCAGTTCTTC.

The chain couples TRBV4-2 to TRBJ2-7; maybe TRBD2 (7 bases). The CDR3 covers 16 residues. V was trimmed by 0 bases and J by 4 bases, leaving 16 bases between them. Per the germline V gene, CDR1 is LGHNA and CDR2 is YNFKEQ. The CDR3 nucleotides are TGTGCCAGCAGCCAAGAAGTACGGGGGGCATATTACGAGCAGTACTTC. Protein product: CASSQEVRGAYYEQYF.

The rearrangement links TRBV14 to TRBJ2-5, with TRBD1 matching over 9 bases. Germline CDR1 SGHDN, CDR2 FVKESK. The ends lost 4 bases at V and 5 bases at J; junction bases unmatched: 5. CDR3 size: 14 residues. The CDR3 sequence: CASSRQGGVETQYF. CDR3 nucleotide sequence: TGTGCCAGCAGCCGACAGGGGGGTGTGGAGACCCAGTACTTC.

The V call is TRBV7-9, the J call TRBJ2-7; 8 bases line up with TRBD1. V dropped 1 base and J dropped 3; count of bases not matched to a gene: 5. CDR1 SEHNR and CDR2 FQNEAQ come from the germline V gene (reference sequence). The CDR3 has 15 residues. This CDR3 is CASSLEQGGDYEQYF. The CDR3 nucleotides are TGTGCCAGCAGCTTAGAACAGGGGGGAGACTACGAGCAGTACTTC.

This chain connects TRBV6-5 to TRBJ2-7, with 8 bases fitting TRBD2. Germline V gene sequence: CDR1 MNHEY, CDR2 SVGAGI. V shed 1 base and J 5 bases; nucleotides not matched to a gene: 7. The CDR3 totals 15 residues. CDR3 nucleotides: TGTGCCAGCAGTTACTACGGGACTAGTACCCACGAGCAGTACTTC. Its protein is CASSYYGTSTHEQYF.

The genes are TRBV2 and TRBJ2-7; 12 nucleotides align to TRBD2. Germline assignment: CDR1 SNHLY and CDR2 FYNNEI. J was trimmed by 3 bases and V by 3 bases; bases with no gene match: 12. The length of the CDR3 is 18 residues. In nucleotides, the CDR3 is TGTGCCAGCAGTGATTTAGGACTAGCGGGACCGACAGGCTACGAGCAGTACTTC. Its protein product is CASSDLGLAGPTGYEQYF.

In nucleotides, the CDR3 is TGTGCCAGCAGTGTAAGCCCAGGGGGAAGAGGCGATGGCTACACCTTC. It yields the protein CASSVSPGGRGDGYTF. V and J are TRBV6-1 and TRBJ1-2, with 7 bases identical to TRBD1. Trimming took 4 bases from V and 6 from J; bases not matched to a gene: 14. CDR3 length: 16 amino acids. Germline V gives CDR1 MNHNS, CDR2 SASEGT.

The CDR3 nucleotides are TGCGCCAGCAGCTTGGAGGCAGGGACTAGCGGGAGGTTCTACAATGAGCAGTTCTTC. This translates into CASSLEAGTSGRFYNEQFF. The chain carries TRBV5-1 and TRBJ2-1, with TRBD2 identical over 15 bases. Germline loops: CDR1 SGHRS, CDR2 YFSETQ. V shed 0 bases and J 3 bases; nucleotides not matched to a gene: 7. The CDR3 spans 19 residues.

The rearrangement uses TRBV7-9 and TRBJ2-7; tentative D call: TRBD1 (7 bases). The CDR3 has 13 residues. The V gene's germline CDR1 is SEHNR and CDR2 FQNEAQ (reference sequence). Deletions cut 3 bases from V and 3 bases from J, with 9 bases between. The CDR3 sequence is CASSFRGVYEQYF. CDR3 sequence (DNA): TGTGCCAGCAGCTTCAGGGGGGTCTACGAGCAGTACTTC.

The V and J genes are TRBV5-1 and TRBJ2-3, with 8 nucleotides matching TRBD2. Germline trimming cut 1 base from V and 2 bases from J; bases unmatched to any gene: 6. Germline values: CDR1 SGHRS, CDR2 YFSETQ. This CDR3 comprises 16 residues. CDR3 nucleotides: TGCGCCAGCAGCTTGATGTCTAGCGGGTACACAGATACGCAGTATTTT. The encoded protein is CASSLMSSGYTDTQYF.

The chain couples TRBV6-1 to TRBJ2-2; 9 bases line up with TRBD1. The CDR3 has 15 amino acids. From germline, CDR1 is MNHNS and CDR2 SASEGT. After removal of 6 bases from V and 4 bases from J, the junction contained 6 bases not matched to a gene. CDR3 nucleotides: TGTGCCAGCAGGGAAAGGGACAGGGTCACCGGGGAGCTGTTTTTT. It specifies CASRERDRVTGELFF.

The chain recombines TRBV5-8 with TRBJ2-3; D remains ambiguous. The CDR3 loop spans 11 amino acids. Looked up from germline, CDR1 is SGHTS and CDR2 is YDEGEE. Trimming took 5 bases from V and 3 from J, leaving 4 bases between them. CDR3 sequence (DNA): TGTGCCAGCAGTTCTACAGATACGCAGTATTTT. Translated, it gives CASSSTDTQYF.

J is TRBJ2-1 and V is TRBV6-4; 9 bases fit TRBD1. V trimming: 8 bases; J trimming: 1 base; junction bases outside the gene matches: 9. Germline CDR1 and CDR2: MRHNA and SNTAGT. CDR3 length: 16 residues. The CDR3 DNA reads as TGTGCCAGCTCCCTAGAGACAGGGGGGTCCTACAATGAGCAGTTCTTC. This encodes CASSLETGGSYNEQFF.

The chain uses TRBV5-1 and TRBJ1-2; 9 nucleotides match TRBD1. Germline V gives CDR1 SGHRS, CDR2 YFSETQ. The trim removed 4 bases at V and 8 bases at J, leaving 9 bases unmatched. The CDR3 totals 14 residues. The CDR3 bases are TGCGCCAGCAGCCCGGGACAGGGTACCAACGGCTACACCTTC. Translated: CASSPGQGTNGYTF.

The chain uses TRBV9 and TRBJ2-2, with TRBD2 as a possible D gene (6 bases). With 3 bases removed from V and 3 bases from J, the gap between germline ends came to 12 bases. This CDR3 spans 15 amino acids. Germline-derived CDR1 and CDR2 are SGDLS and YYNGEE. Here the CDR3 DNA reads TGTGCCAGCAGCGCCGGGACGGGAGACACCGGGGAGCTGTTTTTT. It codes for CASSAGTGDTGELFF.

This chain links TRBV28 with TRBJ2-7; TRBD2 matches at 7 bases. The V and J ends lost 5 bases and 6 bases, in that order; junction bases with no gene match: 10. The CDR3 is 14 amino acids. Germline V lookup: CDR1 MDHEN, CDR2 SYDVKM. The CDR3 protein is CASSVGGGSGEQYF. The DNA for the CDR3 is TGTGCCAGCAGTGTTGGGGGGGGATCGGGCGAGCAGTACTTC.

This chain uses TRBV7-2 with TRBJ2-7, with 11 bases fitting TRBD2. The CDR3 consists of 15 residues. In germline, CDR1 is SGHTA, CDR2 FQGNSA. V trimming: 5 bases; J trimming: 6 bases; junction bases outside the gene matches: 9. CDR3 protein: CASSAASGRPLEQYF. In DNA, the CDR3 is TGTGCCAGCAGCGCCGCTAGCGGGAGGCCCCTCGAGCAGTACTTC.

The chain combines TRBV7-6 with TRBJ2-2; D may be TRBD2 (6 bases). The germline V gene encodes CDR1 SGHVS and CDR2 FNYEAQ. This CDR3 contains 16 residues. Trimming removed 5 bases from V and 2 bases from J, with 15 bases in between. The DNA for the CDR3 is TGTGCCAGCAGCGAACGAACGGGACTCAACACCGGGGAGCTGTTTTTT. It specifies CASSERTGLNTGELFF.

The CDR3 loop reads CASSPRSDSFQETQYF. CDR3 nucleotides: TGTGCCAGCAGCCCACGGAGCGACAGTTTCCAAGAGACCCAGTACTTC. V gene TRBV6-4 combines with J gene TRBJ2-5, with TRBD1 as a possible D gene (5 bases). This CDR3 region has 16 residues. Trimming pared 6 bases from V and 1 base from J, leaving 18 bases between. Per germline, CDR1 MRHNA and CDR2 SNTAGT.

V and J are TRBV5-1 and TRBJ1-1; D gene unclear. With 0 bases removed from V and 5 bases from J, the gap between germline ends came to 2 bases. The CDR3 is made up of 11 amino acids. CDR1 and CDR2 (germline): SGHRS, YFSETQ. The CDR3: CASSLATEAFF. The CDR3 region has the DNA TGCGCCAGCAGCTTGGCAACTGAAGCTTTCTTT.

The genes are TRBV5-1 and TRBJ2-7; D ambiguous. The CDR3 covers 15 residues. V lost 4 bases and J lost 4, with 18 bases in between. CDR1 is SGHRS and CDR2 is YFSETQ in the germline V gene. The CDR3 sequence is CASSPLTEARYEQYF. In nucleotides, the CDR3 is TGCGCCAGCAGCCCCTTGACCGAGGCTCGTTACGAGCAGTACTTC. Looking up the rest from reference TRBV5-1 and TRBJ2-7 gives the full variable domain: KAGVTQTPRYLIKTRGQQVTLSCSPISGHRSVSWYQQTPGQGLQFLFEYFSETQRNKGNFPGRFSGRQFSNSRSEMNVSTLELGDSALYLCASSPLTEARYEQYFGPGTRLTVT.

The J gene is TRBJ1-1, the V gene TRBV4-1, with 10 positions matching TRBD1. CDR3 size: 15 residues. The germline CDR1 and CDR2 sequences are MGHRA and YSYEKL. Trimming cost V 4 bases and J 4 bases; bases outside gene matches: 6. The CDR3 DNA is TGCGCCAGCAGCCCCGTGACAGGGGGCGGCACTGAAGCTTTCTTT. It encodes CASSPVTGGGTEAFF.

CDR3 nucleotide sequence: TGTGCCAGCAGCCTCCGACAGGGTAAGATGAACACTGAAGCTTTCTTT. Translating gives CASSLRQGKMNTEAFF. This rearrangement joins TRBV11-3 to TRBJ1-1, with TRBD1 matching 7 bases. CDR3 size: 16 residues. The V gene end was trimmed by 5 bases and the J gene end by 0 bases; junction bases not matched to a gene: 9. Germline V gives CDR1 SGHNT, CDR2 YENEEA. Full variable domain (rest looked up from reference TRBV11-3 and TRBJ1-1): EAGVVQSPRYKIIEKKQPVAFWCNPISGHNTLYWYLQNLGQGPELLIRYENEEAVDDSQLPKDRFSAERLKGVDSTLKIQPAELGDSAVYLCASSLRQGKMNTEAFFGQGTRLTVV.